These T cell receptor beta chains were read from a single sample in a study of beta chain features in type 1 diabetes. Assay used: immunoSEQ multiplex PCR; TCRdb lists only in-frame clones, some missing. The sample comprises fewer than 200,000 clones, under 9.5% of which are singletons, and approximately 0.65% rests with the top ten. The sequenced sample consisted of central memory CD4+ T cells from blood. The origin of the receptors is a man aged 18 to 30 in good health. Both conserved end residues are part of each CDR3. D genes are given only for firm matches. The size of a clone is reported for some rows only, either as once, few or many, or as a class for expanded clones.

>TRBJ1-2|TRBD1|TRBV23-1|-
CARYRTGGLGGYTF
TGCGCCCGATACCGTACAGGGGGCCTTGGGGGCTACACCTTC
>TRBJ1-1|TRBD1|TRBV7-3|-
CASSPNGQGGTEAFF
TGTGCCAGCAGCCCGAACGGACAGGGTGGCACTGAAGCTTTCTTT
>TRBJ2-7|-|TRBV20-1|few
CSARLVNEQYF
TGCAGTGCTAGACTAGTTAACGAGCAGTACTTC
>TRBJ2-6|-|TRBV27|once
CASSFLSAYSGANVLTF
TGTGCCAGCAGCTTCCTGAGCGCTTACTCTGGGGCCAACGTCCTGACTTTC
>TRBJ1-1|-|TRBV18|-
CASSPRGGNTEAFF
TGTGCCAGCTCACCAAGGGGGGGGAACACTGAAGCTTTCTTT
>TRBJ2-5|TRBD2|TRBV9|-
CASSARGDTSGSETQYF
TGTGCCAGCAGCGCCCGAGGGGACACTAGCGGGTCTGAGACCCAGTACTTC
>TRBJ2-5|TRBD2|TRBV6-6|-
CASSQTSGGAQTQYF
TGTGCCAGCAGCCAGACTAGCGGGGGGGCGCAGACCCAGTACTTC
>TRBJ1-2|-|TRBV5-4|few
CASSYGGNNYGYTF
TGTGCCAGCAGCTATGGAGGGAACAACTATGGCTACACCTTC
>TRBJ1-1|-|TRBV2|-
CASSVRGPEAFF
TGTGCCAGCAGTGTCAGGGGCCCTGAAGCTTTCTTT
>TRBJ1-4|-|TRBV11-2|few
CASAGSNEKLFF
TGTGCCAGCGCGGGGAGTAATGAAAAACTGTTTTTT
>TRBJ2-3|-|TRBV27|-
CASSPPPNRIRWEDTQYF
TGTGCCAGCAGTCCTCCCCCAAACAGGATAAGGTGGGAAGATACGCAGTATTTT
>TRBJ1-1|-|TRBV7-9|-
CASSPTWGGNTEAFF
TGTGCCAGCAGCCCGACTTGGGGGGGAAACACTGAAGCTTTCTTT
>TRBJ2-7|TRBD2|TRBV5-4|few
CASSQTGTSGRYEQYF
TGTGCCAGCAGCCAAACCGGGACTAGCGGGCGCTACGAGCAGTACTTC
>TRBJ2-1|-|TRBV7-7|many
CASSLGGLAPYNEQFF
TGTGCTAGCAGCTTAGGAGGTCTAGCGCCCTACAATGAGCAGTTCTTC
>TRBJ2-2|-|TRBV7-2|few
CASSSTNGVGELFF
TGTGCCAGCAGCTCTACGAATGGAGTCGGGGAGCTGTTTTTT
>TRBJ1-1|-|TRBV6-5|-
CASRTRGGARPEAFF
TGTGCCAGCAGAACAAGAGGAGGGGCCCGGCCTGAAGCTTTCTTT
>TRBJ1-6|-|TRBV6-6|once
CASNQGYGSPLHF
TGTGCCAGCAACCAGGGGTACGGTTCACCCCTCCACTTT
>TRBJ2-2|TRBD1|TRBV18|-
CASSPGTVNTGELFF
TGTGCCAGCTCACCCGGGACAGTGAACACCGGGGAGCTGTTTTTT
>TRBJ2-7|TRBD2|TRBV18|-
CASSPESGSSYEQYF
TGTGCCAGCTCACCAGAAAGCGGGAGCTCCTACGAGCAGTACTTC
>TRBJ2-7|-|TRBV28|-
CASSRAGGNEQYF
TGTGCCAGCAGCCGAGCCGGGGGTAACGAGCAGTACTTC
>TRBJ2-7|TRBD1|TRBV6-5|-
CASSRTGLHEQYF
TGTGCCAGCAGCCGGACAGGGCTGCACGAGCAGTACTTC
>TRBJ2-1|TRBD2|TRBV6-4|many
CASSGAGGTNNEQFF
TGTGCCAGCAGTGGAGCGGGGGGGACCAACAATGAGCAGTTCTTC
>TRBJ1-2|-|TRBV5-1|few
CASSSEGLGYGYTF
TGCGCCAGCAGCTCCGAGGGTCTGGGCTATGGCTACACCTTC
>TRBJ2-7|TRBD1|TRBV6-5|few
CASSYTDRENEQYF
TGTGCCAGCAGTTACACGGACAGGGAGAACGAGCAGTACTTC
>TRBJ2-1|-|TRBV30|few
CAWSVNPLIAHNEQFF
TGTGCCTGGAGTGTAAATCCTTTGATAGCCCACAATGAGCAGTTCTTC
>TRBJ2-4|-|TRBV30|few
CAWSRGLGGSGDIQYF
TGTGCCTGGAGTAGGGGGTTAGGCGGGAGTGGGGACATTCAGTACTTC
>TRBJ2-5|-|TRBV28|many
CASSGEDQETQYF
TGTGCCAGCAGTGGGGAGGACCAAGAGACCCAGTACTTC
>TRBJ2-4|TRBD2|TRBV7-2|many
CASSLDGLAGENIQYF
TGTGCCAGCAGCTTGGACGGACTAGCGGGAGAGAACATTCAGTACTTC